What follows are 3 T cell receptor beta chains derived from one specimen sequenced in a study of cytomegalovirus exposure and HLA in healthy donors. Primers: 60 Vbeta forward and 13 Jbeta reverse. Sequenced by immunoSEQ multiplex PCR; TCRdb stores in-frame clones only, minus some. Of about 300,000 clones in the sample, around 86% were seen once. The sequencing input was PBMCs. The receptor set was obtained from a man aged 40-55 years in good health and CMV-seropositive.

Only a few counts were recorded for this clone. Other DNA sequences within the sample encode an identical CDR3. The V gene is TRBV7-2, the J gene TRBJ1-5, with D perhaps TRBD1 (6 bases). Germline CDR1 SGHTA, CDR2 FQGNSA. The CDR3 length is 14 residues. Trimming removed 3 bases from V and 0 bases from J, with 6 bases in between. The CDR3 DNA reads as TGTGCCAGCAGCTTGGACAGTAGCAATCAGCCCCAGCATTTT. Translated: CASSLDSSNQPQHF.

This chain joins TRBV28 and TRBJ2-1, with 10 bases that match TRBD1. The CDR3 is 16 residues long. Unmatched junction bases numbered 13, after V lost 6 bases and J lost 8 bases. Germline CDR1 reads MDHEN; CDR2 reads SYDVKM. The CDR3 region has the DNA TGTGCCAGCAGGGACCCGAGGGGACAGGGGTCCGATGAGCAGTTCTTC. This sequence encodes CASRDPRGQGSDEQFF.

This clone was picked up one time. This chain uses TRBV5-1 with TRBJ2-3; a possible D gene is TRBD1 (6 bases). Looked up from germline, CDR1 is SGHRS and CDR2 is YFSETQ. The CDR3 length is 16 residues. With 5 bases removed from V and 2 bases from J, the gap between germline ends came to 18 bases. The DNA of the CDR3 is TGCGCCAGCAGGGGATTAAGGGGGAGCTACACAGATACGCAGTATTTT. This encodes CASRGLRGSYTDTQYF.